This TCR beta chain was recorded in a study of CD8 T cells in ankylosing spondylitis. Libraries for TCR beta were made by quantitative 5'-RACE with molecular barcodes. TCRdb re-called the 5' RACE reads with MiXCR, one entry per CDR3 protein. The table shows 190,000 or so distinct CDR3 sequences, with roughly 12% occurring only once. Points from the study as a whole: Seemingly distinctive of ankylosing spondylitis blood was a TCR beta motif formed by eight highly homologous variants. The study looked at matched synovial fluid samples from ankylosing spondylitis patients. Disease-linked clones were reported to be significantly enriched there.

The CDR3 has 13 residues. The germline V gene encodes CDR1 MNHEY and CDR2 SMNVEV (reference sequence). V was shortened by 5 bases and J by 1 base, with 9 bases between the two germline ends. This clonotype was detected a few times. The target antigen is unknown. The rearrangement joins TRBV27 to TRBJ2-7; D call uncertain. The sequenced material came from blood, either unsorted or a sorted T cell fraction (not recorded which). This TCR derives from a male donor with ankylosing spondylitis or in good health (not recorded which). CDR3 sequence reads: CASSPPASYEQYF. CDR3 nucleotide sequence: TGTGCCAGCAGTCCGCCGGCATCCTACGAGCAGTACTTC.